This TCR beta chain was documented in a study of T cells after yellow fever vaccination. Background on the study: Those fractions that held only low numbers of cells were prepared using the SMART-Seq v4 Ultra Low Input RNA kit. Study conclusions and caveats: Researchers report a weaker secondary response that nonetheless peaked faster, day 5 versus 15.

In regard to this clonotype: The target antigen is unknown.

Using its own MiXCR run on the 5' RACE reads, TCRdb lists one record per CDR3 protein. The data hold 500,000 to 550,000 distinct CDR3 sequences, with 21% observed a single time. Material: PBMCs, obtained about 20 days after the first yellow fever vaccination. The TCR originated in a young man who received the YFV17D yellow fever vaccine.

CDR3 DNA sequence: TGCGCCAGCAGCCAAGGACTAGCGGGGGGGAAGACCCAGTACTTC. This encodes CASSQGLAGGKTQYF. This chain connects TRBV4-1 to TRBJ2-5; 14 bases line up with TRBD2. Germline CDR1 is MGHRA and CDR2 is YSYEKL. This CDR3 has 15 amino acids. The J segment lost 6 bases and the V segment lost 1 base, leaving 1 base of the junction unmatched.